This section outlines one TCR beta chain sequence together with its context. The antigen remains unidentified. This entry comes from a study of Ad26.COV2.S vaccination and SARS-CoV-2 variants. CDR3 size: 11 residues. The germline gives CDR1 LGHNT, CDR2 FRNRAP. With 9 bases removed from V and 3 bases from J, the gap between germline ends came to 8 bases. The assay was immunoSEQ multiplex PCR, and TCRdb's table has in-frame clones only and misses some. The sample includes about 350,000 clones, approximately 90% seen only once; the top ten take under 4%. General study points: Reportedly, after vaccination the spike-specific CD8+ and CD4+ T cell responses displayed substantial breadth. Analyses of TCR breadth and depth may have underestimated total T cell responses. Whether participants received vaccine or placebo, their non-spike TCR breadth was similar. Those who received the vaccine showed greater spike-specific TCR breadth than those given placebo.

The genes are TRBV12-5 and TRBJ1-2; unclear D gene. Material: peripheral blood, obtained after recovery from COVID-19. This clonotype was sampled from a human donor who had recovered from COVID-19. The DNA of the CDR3 is TGTGCTAGCGGACTGCACTATGGCTACACCTTC. Its protein product is CASGLHYGYTF.